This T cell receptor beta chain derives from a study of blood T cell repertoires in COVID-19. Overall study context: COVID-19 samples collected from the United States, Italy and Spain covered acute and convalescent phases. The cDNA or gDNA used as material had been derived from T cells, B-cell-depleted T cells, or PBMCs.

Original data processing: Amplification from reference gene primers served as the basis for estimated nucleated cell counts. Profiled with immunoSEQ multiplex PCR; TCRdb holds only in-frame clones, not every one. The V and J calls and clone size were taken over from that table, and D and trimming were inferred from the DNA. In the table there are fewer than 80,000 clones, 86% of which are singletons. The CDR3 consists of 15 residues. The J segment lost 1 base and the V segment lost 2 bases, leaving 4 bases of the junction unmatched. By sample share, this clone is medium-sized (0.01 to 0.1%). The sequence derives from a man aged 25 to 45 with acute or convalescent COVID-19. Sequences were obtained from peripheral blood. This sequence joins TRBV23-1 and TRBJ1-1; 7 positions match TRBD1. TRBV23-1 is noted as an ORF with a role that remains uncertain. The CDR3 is CASSQRQGQNTEAFF. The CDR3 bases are TGCGCCAGCAGTCAAAGACAGGGACAGAACACTGAAGCTTTCTTT.